This T cell receptor beta chain was sequenced during a study of identical twins. Study-wide results and caveats: Monozygotic twins shared more out-of-frame TCR alpha than recombination models predicted. Carriage of fewer insertions was seen in abundant cord blood beta clonotypes, whereas memory repertoires showed none.

A single count supports this clonotype. Its specificity is unknown. One entry per CDR3 protein, called by TCRdb with MiXCR from the 5' RACE reads. Among around 690,000 distinct CDR3 sequences listed, approximately 21% were seen once. This sample also belongs to another study, concerning T cells expressing NK-cell markers. Turning to that study: Each of roughly 6 donors carried dominant NKG2C+ clonotypes accounting for about 1.0-8% of CD8+ T cells.

Sample: PBMCs. The source of this sequence is a woman aged 18 to 35 in good health.

The CDR3 coding sequence is TGTGCCACCACCGAGCCGGGGGTACGGATGTCCGGGGAGCTGTTTTTT. It specifies CATTEPGVRMSGELFF. This chain links TRBV19 with TRBJ2-2, with D possibly being TRBD2 (6 bases). CDR1 is LNHDA, CDR2 SQIVND, per germline (reference sequence). The CDR3 is 16 residues long. Trimming stripped 10 bases from V and 6 bases from J, with 24 bases between.